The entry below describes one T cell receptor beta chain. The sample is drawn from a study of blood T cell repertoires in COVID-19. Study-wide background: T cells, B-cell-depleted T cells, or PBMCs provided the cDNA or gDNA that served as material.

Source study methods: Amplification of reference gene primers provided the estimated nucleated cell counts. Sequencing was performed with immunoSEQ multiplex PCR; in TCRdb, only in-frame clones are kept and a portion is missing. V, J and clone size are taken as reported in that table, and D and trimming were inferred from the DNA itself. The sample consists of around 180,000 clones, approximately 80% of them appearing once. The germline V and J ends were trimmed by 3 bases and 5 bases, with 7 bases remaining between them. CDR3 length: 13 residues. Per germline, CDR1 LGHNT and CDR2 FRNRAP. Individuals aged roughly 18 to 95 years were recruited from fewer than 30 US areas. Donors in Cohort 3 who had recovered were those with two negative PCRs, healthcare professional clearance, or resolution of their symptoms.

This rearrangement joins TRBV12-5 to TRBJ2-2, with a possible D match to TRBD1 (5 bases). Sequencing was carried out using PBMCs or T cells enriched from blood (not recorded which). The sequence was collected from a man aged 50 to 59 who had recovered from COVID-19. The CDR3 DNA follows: TGTGCTAGTGGTTTCAAGGGGACCGGGGAGCTGTTTTTT. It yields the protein CASGFKGTGELFF.